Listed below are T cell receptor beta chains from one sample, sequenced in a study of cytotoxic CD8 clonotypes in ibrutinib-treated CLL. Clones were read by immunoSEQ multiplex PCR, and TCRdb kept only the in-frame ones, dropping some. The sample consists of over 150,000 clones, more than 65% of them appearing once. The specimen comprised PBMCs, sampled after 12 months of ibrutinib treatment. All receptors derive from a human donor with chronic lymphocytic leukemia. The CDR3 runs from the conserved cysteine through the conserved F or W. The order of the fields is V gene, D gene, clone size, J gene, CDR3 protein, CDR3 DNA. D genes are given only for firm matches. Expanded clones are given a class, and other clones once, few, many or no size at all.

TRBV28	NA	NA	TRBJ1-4	CASSQLPTNEKLFF	TGTGCCAGCAGCCAACTACCAACTAATGAAAAACTGTTTTTT
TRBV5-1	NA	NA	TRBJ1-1	CASSLEVPVRTEAFF	TGCGCCAGCAGCTTGGAAGTGCCCGTGCGGACTGAAGCTTTCTTT
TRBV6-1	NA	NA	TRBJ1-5	CASRDLSNQPQHF	TGTGCCAGCAGAGACCTTAGCAATCAGCCCCAGCATTTT
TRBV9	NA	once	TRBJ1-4	CASSVGEIREKLFF	TGTGCCAGCAGCGTAGGAGAGATTCGGGAAAAACTGTTTTTT
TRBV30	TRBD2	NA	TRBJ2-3	CAWSVGAGGRNTQYF	TGTGCCTGGAGTGTCGGAGCGGGGGGCAGGAATACGCAGTATTTT
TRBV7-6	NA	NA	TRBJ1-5	CASSLASNQPQHF	TGTGCCAGCAGCTTAGCGAGCAATCAGCCCCAGCATTTT
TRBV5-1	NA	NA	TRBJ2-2	CASSLGRAGTGELFF	TGCGCCAGCAGCTTGGGACGGGCCGGCACCGGGGAGCTGTTTTTT
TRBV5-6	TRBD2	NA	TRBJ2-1	CASSTGGPFGNEQFF	TGTGCCAGCAGTACGGGGGGGCCTTTCGGCAATGAGCAGTTCTTC
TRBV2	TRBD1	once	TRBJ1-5	CASTGQGGSQPQHF	TGTGCCAGCACCGGACAGGGTGGGAGTCAGCCCCAGCATTTT
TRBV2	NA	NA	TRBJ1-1	CASTLDVGTEAFF	TGTGCCAGCACCCTAGATGTGGGCACTGAAGCTTTCTTT
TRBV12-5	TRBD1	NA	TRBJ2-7	CASGFRDRDYEQYF	TGTGCTAGTGGTTTTCGGGACAGGGACTACGAGCAGTACTTC
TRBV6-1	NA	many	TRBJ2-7	CASSEPGTVYEQYF	TGTGCCAGCAGTGAACCCGGGACCGTCTACGAGCAGTACTTC
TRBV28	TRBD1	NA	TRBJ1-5	CASSSGGFNQPQHF	TGTGCCAGCAGCTCAGGGGGTTTCAATCAGCCCCAGCATTTT